This T cell receptor beta chain was captured in a study of blood T cell repertoires in COVID-19. Study context: Acute and convalescent COVID-19 specimens originated in the United States, Italy and Spain.

Seattle enrolled patients during active infection and tracked them longitudinally. Trimming removed 4 bases from V and 7 bases from J; junction bases left unmatched: 15. There are 16 residues in the CDR3. Per germline, CDR1 SGHTA and CDR2 FQGTGA. Method: immunoSEQ multiplex PCR; TCRdb's copy keeps in-frame clones and lacks some. This sample yields about 180,000 clones, of which more than 75% are seen a single time; around 0.5% belongs to the top ten. This TCR was recovered from a man in his sixties with COVID-19, enrolled during active disease. Sequences were obtained from peripheral blood. The V and J genes are TRBV7-3 and TRBJ2-7, with 8 bases aligning to TRBD2. The CDR3, as DNA: TGTGCCAGCAGCTCGAAAGCGGGAGTGGGGCTCTGGGAGCAGTACTTC. It yields the protein CASSSKAGVGLWEQYF.